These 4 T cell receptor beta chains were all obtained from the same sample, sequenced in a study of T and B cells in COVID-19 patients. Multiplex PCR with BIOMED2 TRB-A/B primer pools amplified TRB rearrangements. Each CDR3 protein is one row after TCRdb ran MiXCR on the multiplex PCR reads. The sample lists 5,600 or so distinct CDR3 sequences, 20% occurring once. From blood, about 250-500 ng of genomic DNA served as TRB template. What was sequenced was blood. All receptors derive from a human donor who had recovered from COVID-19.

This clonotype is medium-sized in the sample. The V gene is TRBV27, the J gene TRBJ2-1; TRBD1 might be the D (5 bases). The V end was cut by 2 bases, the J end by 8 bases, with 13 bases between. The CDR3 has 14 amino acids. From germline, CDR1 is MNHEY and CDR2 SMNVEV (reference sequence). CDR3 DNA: TGTGCCAGCAGTTTAAGTTCGGGCAGGGATGAGCAGTTCTTC. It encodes CASSLSSGRDEQFF.

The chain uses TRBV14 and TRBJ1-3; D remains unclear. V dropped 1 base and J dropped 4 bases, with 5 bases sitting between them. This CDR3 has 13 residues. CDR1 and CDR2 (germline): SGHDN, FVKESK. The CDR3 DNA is TGTGCCAGCAGCCAAGTGCCCGGAAACACCATATATTTT. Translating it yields CASSQVPGNTIYF.

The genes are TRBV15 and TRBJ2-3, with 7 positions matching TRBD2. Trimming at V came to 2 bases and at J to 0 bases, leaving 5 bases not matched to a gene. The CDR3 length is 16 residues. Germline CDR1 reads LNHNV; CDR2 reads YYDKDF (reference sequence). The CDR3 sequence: CATSRRGEESTDTQYF. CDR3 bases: TGTGCCACCAGCAGACGGGGGGAGGAAAGCACAGATACGCAGTATTTT.

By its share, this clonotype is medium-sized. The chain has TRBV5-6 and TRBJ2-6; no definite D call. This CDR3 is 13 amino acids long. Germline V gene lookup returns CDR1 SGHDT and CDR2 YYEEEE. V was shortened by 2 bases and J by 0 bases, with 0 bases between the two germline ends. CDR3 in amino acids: CASSFSGANVLTF. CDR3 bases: TGTGCCAGCAGCTTCTCTGGGGCCAACGTCCTGACTTTC.